Listed below are T cell receptor beta chains from one sample, sequenced in a study of blood T cells in healthy people across ages. TCRdb re-called the 5' RACE reads through MiXCR, storing one row per CDR3 protein. The repertoire holds some 1.5 million distinct CDR3 sequences, about 28% seen once, with 7.7% in the top ten. Input material: blood. The receptors were sampled from a woman aged 25 to 39 in good health. The CDR3 runs from the conserved cysteine through the conserved F or W. Each record gives: CDR3 length, clone size, V gene, D gene, J gene, CDR3 DNA, CDR3 protein. A D gene is named only where the DNA matches it firmly. Clone size is not always given. Where it is, it says once, few, many or a class for expanded clones.

>14|.|TRBV7-9|.|TRBJ2-1
TGTGCCAGCATCATACCGGGACCAGGGAATGAGCAGTTCTTC
CASIIPGPGNEQFF
>14|.|TRBV4-3|.|TRBJ1-6
TGCGCCAGCAACCGGGGGGACTATAATTCACCCCTCCACTTT
CASNRGDYNSPLHF
>16|.|TRBV4-3|TRBD2|TRBJ2-7
TGCGCCAGCAGCCACGAGGCGGGGGGCGACTCCTACGAGCAGTACTTC
CASSHEAGGDSYEQYF
>16|.|TRBV24-1|.|TRBJ1-5
TGTGCCACCAGTGATTCGGCCGGTGGAAGTAATCAGCCCCAGCATTTT
CATSDSAGGSNQPQHF
>12|.|TRBV18|.|TRBJ1-1
TGTGCCAGCTCACCCGGAGACTATGAAGCTTTCTTT
CASSPGDYEAFF
>14|few|TRBV29-1|.|TRBJ2-3
TGCAGCGTTTTAACTAGGGCAAGTACAGATACGCAGTATTTT
CSVLTRASTDTQYF
>13|few|TRBV7-2|.|TRBJ2-7
TGTGCCAGCAGCATTATCCGGGGGTACGAGCAGTACTTC
CASSIIRGYEQYF
>15|few|TRBV12-3/TRBV12-4|TRBD1|TRBJ2-7
TGTGCCATCACCGCCCGGACAGGGAAAGGCTACGAGCAGTACTTC
CAITARTGKGYEQYF
>14|many|TRBV7-2|.|TRBJ1-1
TGTGCCAGCAGCTTACAGGGCGGGGACACTGAAGCTTTCTTT
CASSLQGGDTEAFF
>13|.|TRBV12-3/TRBV12-4|.|TRBJ1-1
TGTGCCAGCAGTTTCGCCGGGACTGATGAAGCTTTCTTT
CASSFAGTDEAFF
>15|.|TRBV28|TRBD1|TRBJ1-2
TGTGCCACCAACCGACCGGGACAGGGGGACTATGGCTACACCTTC
CATNRPGQGDYGYTF
>15|.|TRBV10-3|.|TRBJ2-5
TGTGCCATCAGTGAGAACAGGGCGAACCAAGAGACCCAGTACTTC
CAISENRANQETQYF
>15|few|TRBV28|TRBD2|TRBJ2-7
TGTGCCAGCAGTTTCCTAGCGGGGGAACCCGCCGAGCAGTACTTC
CASSFLAGEPAEQYF
>13|few|TRBV28|.|TRBJ2-7
TGTGCCAGCATAAGGGGAATGCCCTACGAGCAGTACTTC
CASIRGMPYEQYF
>13|many|TRBV6-5|.|TRBJ2-7
TGTGCCAGCAGGACCCTGGCGACCTACGAGCAGTACTTC
CASRTLATYEQYF